Sequencing of this T cell receptor beta chain was carried out in a study of cytomegalovirus exposure and HLA in healthy donors. The V gene lost 1 base and the J gene lost 0 bases, with 8 bases spanning the gap. The CDR3 runs 15 residues. Germline V gene lookup returns CDR1 LNHDA and CDR2 SQIVND (reference sequence). The PCR had 60 Vbeta and 13 Jbeta primers. Sequenced by immunoSEQ multiplex PCR; TCRdb stores in-frame clones only, minus some. The sample lists approximately 100,000 clones; under 85% were seen once. The chain links TRBV19 to TRBJ2-3; D ambiguous. The source is a woman between 40 and 50 years old in good health and CMV-seronegative. Material: PBMCs. The CDR3 loop is CASSIVKTSTDTQYF. The CDR3 DNA sequence: TGTGCCAGTAGTATAGTAAAAACTAGCACAGATACGCAGTATTTT.